What follows describes a single T cell receptor (beta chain). Original data processing: Reference gene primer amplification yielded estimated nucleated cell counts. TCRdb's table, derived via immunoSEQ multiplex PCR, lists solely in-frame clones and lacks some. The V and J calls and clone size are taken from that table; D and trimming were inferred from the DNA. In the table there are some 120,000 clones, around 86% of which are singletons. CDR1 is MNHEY, CDR2 SVGAGI, per germline. Trimming stripped 6 bases from V and 5 bases from J, with 11 bases between. The CDR3 is 14 residues long. The data were taken from a study of blood T cell repertoires in COVID-19. Study as a whole: The samples span acute and convalescent COVID-19 from the United States, Italy and Spain. PBMCs, B-cell-depleted T cells, or T cells provided the cDNA or gDNA that made up the material.

This receptor was identified in a man aged 35-49 years with acute or convalescent COVID-19. This chain connects TRBV6-5 to TRBJ1-6, with D possibly TRBD1 on 6 matching bases. Specimen: peripheral blood. The CDR3, as DNA: TGTGCCAGCAGCCTCAGGGGAGATAATTCACCCCTCCACTTT. Its protein product is CASSLRGDNSPLHF.